These T cell receptor beta chains were read from a single sample in a study of T cell repertoires in cytomegalovirus infection. Via MiXCR, TCRdb re-called the reads, giving one row per CDR3 protein. Of almost 500,000 distinct CDR3 sequences listed, roughly 10% are singletons. Sequencing was carried out using PBMCs. These receptor sequences come from a human donor in good health (CMV status not recorded). Some clones in this sample may be carry-over from other donors' samples. The conserved cysteine and the conserved F or W are not part of the CDR3 here.

>TRBV7-9|TRBJ2-5
ASSFYRGSHKEETQY
>TRBV20-1|TRBJ1-2
SASDSNYGYT
>TRBV19|TRBJ2-5
ATANRETQY
>TRBV5-1|TRBJ2-5
ASSAGRGGVETQY
>TRBV5-1|TRBJ2-7
ASSLTGQSYEQY
>TRBV19|TRBJ2-7
ASSQWYTSPYEQY
>TRBV7-2|TRBJ2-7
ASSGGREQY
>TRBV9|TRBJ1-2
ASSAGTGAGYGYT
>TRBV12-3/TRBV12-4|TRBJ1-5
ASSLAGSQPQH
>TRBV20-1|TRBJ2-3
SAPSRLAGTDTQY
>TRBV29-1|TRBJ1-3
SVSVENTIY
>TRBV6-6|TRBJ2-1
ASSYSSGRGGGEQF
>TRBV11-2|TRBJ2-2
ASSQDRADTGELF
>TRBV9|TRBJ2-3
ASSATQVTDTQY
>TRBV7-9|TRBJ2-2
ASSHTADTGELF
>TRBV7-2|TRBJ2-1
ASSLVGQGVNNEQF
>TRBV24-1|TRBJ2-2
ATSDSGLANTGELF
>TRBV20-1|TRBJ2-4
SARLSGGGENIQY
>TRBV5-6|TRBJ1-2
ASSSDRPNGYT
>TRBV4-1|TRBJ1-5
ASSQADSRGAQQPQH
>TRBV5-4|TRBJ2-5
ASSLAGLAGVETQY
>TRBV28|TRBJ1-1
ASYVRGQVTEAF
>TRBV12-3/TRBV12-4|TRBJ2-6
ASSLSWQISGANVLT
>TRBV18|TRBJ1-1
ASSLILEGTEAF
>TRBV20-1|TRBJ1-5
SARDPTGNQPQH
>TRBV5-4|TRBJ2-5
ASSTGVPDGTQY
>TRBV4-1|TRBJ2-2
ASSHQEPRDPRPNTGELF
>TRBV2|TRBJ2-7
ASSEARQGLDEQY
>TRBV6-6|TRBJ1-5
ASSYRDSQDGPQH
>TRBV5-1|TRBJ2-2
ASSLDSTTGELF
>TRBV7-8|TRBJ1-2
ASSLASRRQGKDGYT